This entry lists 26 T cell receptor beta chains sequenced from one sample in a study of blood T cell repertoires in COVID-19. Sequencing was performed with immunoSEQ multiplex PCR; in TCRdb, only in-frame clones are kept and a portion is missing. The sample records roughly 200,000 clones, approximately 90% being singletons. The sample was peripheral blood. Every receptor here comes from a man aged 50 or older with acute or convalescent COVID-19.

The V gene is TRBV9, the J gene TRBJ2-1; 8 bases agree with TRBD1. Trimming at V came to 1 base and at J to 9 bases, leaving 3 bases not matched to a gene. The germline CDR1 and CDR2 sequences are SGDLS and YYNGEE. The CDR3 is 13 amino acids. In DNA form, the CDR3 reads TGTGCCAGCAGCGTAAACAGGGGGAGTGAGCAGTTCTTC. It yields the protein CASSVNRGSEQFF.

This clone was counted once. This sequence joins TRBV7-6 and TRBJ1-1; D not resolved. Germline V gene lookup returns CDR1 SGHVS and CDR2 FNYEAQ. This CDR3 region has 15 residues. V lost 5 bases, J lost 1 base, and 14 bases lay in between. The CDR3 DNA reads TGTGCCAGCAGCCTAGGCAGGATTCCGAACACTGAAGCTTTCTTT. Its protein is CASSLGRIPNTEAFF.

This clone showed up just a few times. V usage is TRBV21-1 and J usage is TRBJ1-5; no DNA check was done on the table's D call, TRBD1. TRBV21-1 is recorded as a pseudogene. The CDR3 has 16 residues. The DNA of the CDR3 is TGTGCCAGCAGCCCTCCCAGGGGGCCCCCCAATCAGCCCCAGCATTTT. Translating it yields CASSPPRGPPNQPQHF.

On this clone itself: Other DNA sequences in this sample translate to the same CDR3. This chain connects TRBV30 to TRBJ1-3; no clear D gene. The ends were cut back, 4 bases at V and 4 bases at J, with 5 bases in the middle. The CDR3 has 11 residues. From germline, CDR1 is GTSNPN and CDR2 SVGIG (reference sequence). The DNA for the CDR3 is TGTGCCTGGACGGGGGGAAACACCATATATTTT. Translation: CAWTGGNTIYF.

V usage is TRBV19 and J usage is TRBJ2-3, with D possibly being TRBD2 (5 bases). The CDR3 has 14 amino acids. Per the germline V gene, CDR1 is LNHDA and CDR2 is SQIVND (reference sequence). Trimming took 6 bases from V and 1 from J, leaving 11 bases between them. CDR3 residues: CASSGVLGTDTQYF. DNA of the CDR3: TGTGCCAGTAGCGGGGTGTTGGGCACAGATACGCAGTATTTT. Full variable domain (remainder filled in from reference TRBV19 and TRBJ2-3): DGGITQSPKYLFRKEGQNVTLSCEQNLNHDAMYWYRQDPGQGLRLIYYSQIVNDFQKGDIAEGYSVSREKKESFPLTVTSAQKNPTAFYLCASSGVLGTDTQYFGPGTRLTVL.

The gene calls are TRBV7-9 and TRBJ1-2; D may be TRBD1 (6 bases). Germline CDR1 SEHNR, CDR2 FQNEAQ (reference sequence). The CDR3 covers 15 residues. Trimming took 1 base from V and 4 from J, leaving 13 bases between them. The CDR3 sequence is CASSLEVGGFYGYTF. CDR3 sequence (DNA): TGTGCCAGCAGCTTAGAAGTAGGGGGTTTCTATGGCTACACCTTC.

The chain has TRBV9 and TRBJ1-3, with 8 bases identical to TRBD1. CDR1 SGDLS and CDR2 YYNGEE come from the germline V gene. Trimming took 2 bases from V and 2 from J; bases not matched to a gene: 3. CDR3 size: 15 residues. The CDR3 DNA reads TGTGCCAGCAGCGTTCAGGGGGCGCCTGGAAACACCATATATTTT. Protein sequence: CASSVQGAPGNTIYF. The full variable domain, in which reference TRBV9 and TRBJ1-3 provide the parts outside the CDR3, is DSGVTQTPKHLITATGQRVTLRCSPRSGDLSVYWYQQSLDQGLQFLIQYYNGEERAKGNILERFSAQQFPDLHSELNLSSLELGDSALYFCASSVQGAPGNTIYFGEGSWLTVV.

The chain combines TRBV7-9 with TRBJ1-2; a possible D gene is TRBD1 (6 bases). This CDR3 is built from 15 residues. V was pared by 1 base and J by 3 bases, with 12 bases between. CDR1 and CDR2 from the germline V gene are SEHNR and FQNEAQ (reference sequence). CDR3: CASSLDRDRDYGYTF. The DNA of the CDR3 is TGTGCCAGCAGCTTAGACAGGGACCGCGACTATGGCTACACCTTC.

This chain links TRBV5-8 with TRBJ1-6; D possibly corresponds to TRBD1 (5 bases). Germline-derived CDR1 and CDR2 are SGHTS and YDEGEE. Deletions cut 4 bases from V and 8 bases from J, with 10 bases between. The CDR3 consists of 13 residues. The CDR3, as DNA: TGTGCCAGCAGCCTGACAGCAGATTCACCCCTCCACTTT. Its translation: CASSLTADSPLHF.

The rearrangement uses TRBV20-1 and TRBJ1-2, with 10 bases lining up with TRBD1. Germline V gene lookup returns CDR1 DFQATT and CDR2 SNEGSKA (reference sequence). V lost 8 bases to trimming and J lost 8 bases; unmatched junction nucleotides: 5. CDR3 length: 11 amino acids. The CDR3 nucleotides read TGCAGTACGGACAGGGGGATCGGCTACACCTTC. Translating gives CSTDRGIGYTF.

This chain uses TRBV30 with TRBJ2-7; 8 bases agree with TRBD2. Germline loops: CDR1 GTSNPN, CDR2 SVGIG (reference sequence). V dropped 4 bases and J dropped 3; count of bases not matched to a gene: 8. CDR3 length: 14 residues. In DNA, the CDR3 is TGTGCCTGGACCATCGGGCTAGCGGGCTACGAGCAGTACTTC. This gives the protein CAWTIGLAGYEQYF.

This clone has a single count. CDR3 nucleotides: TGTGCCAGCAGCCCCGATCAGGGCCACACTGAAGCTTTCTTT. Translated: CASSPDQGHTEAFF. The chain links TRBV5-6 to TRBJ1-1, with D possibly TRBD1 on 5 matching bases. The CDR3 totals 14 residues. V was pared by 4 bases and J by 3 bases, with 13 bases between. In germline, CDR1 is SGHDT, CDR2 YYEEEE.

V usage is TRBV5-5 and J usage is TRBJ1-1; no clear D. Deletions cut 4 bases from V and 1 base from J, with 8 bases between. Germline V gene sequence: CDR1 SGHKS, CDR2 YYEKEE (reference sequence). CDR3 size: 13 residues. The CDR3 reads CASSVRENTEAFF. CDR3 DNA: TGTGCCAGCAGCGTGAGGGAGAACACTGAAGCTTTCTTT.

This chain uses TRBV11-2 with TRBJ2-7; weak D call: TRBD2 (5 bases). This CDR3 is 14 amino acids long. Looked up from germline, CDR1 is SGHAT and CDR2 is FQNNGV. Trimming shortened V by 0 bases and J by 3 bases, and 9 bases separated the two germline ends. CDR3 in DNA: TGTGCCAGCAGCTTAGAGATTGGGAGCTACGAGCAGTACTTC. Amino acid sequence: CASSLEIGSYEQYF. Looking up the rest from reference TRBV11-2 and TRBJ2-7 gives the full variable domain: EAGVAQSPRYKIIEKRQSVAFWCNPISGHATLYWYQQILGQGPKLLIQFQNNGVVDDSQLPKDRFSAERLKGVDSTLKIQPAKLEDSAVYLCASSLEIGSYEQYFGPGTRLTVT.

The rearrangement uses TRBV19 and TRBJ1-5; TRBD1 aligns across 8 bases. CDR1 LNHDA and CDR2 SQIVND come from the germline V gene (reference sequence). The CDR3 sequence is 17 residues long. Trimming took 9 bases from V and 5 from J; bases not matched to a gene: 18. CDR3 in amino acids: CASDRGRIGVSDQPQHF. CDR3 DNA sequence: TGTGCCAGCGACAGGGGCCGAATAGGGGTTTCGGATCAGCCCCAGCATTTT.

In DNA form, the CDR3 reads TGTGCCAGCAGCTTGGGTGACAGTGAAGCTTTCTTT. Amino acids: CASSLGDSEAFF. J is TRBJ1-1 and V is TRBV5-6; weak D call: TRBD1 (5 bases). Trimming took 0 bases from V and 7 from J, leaving 7 bases between them. CDR3 size: 12 residues. Germline CDR1 is SGHDT and CDR2 is YYEEEE. Based on the CDR3 plus reference TRBV5-6 and TRBJ1-1, the full variable domain is DAGVTQSPTHLIKTRGQQVTLRCSPKSGHDTVSWYQQALGQGPQFIFQYYEEEERQRGNFPDRFSGHQFPNYSSELNVNALLLGDSALYLCASSLGDSEAFFGQGTRLTVV.

The chain employs TRBV28 and TRBJ1-1; D is uncertain. Deletions cut 7 bases from V and 3 bases from J, with 12 bases between. The CDR3 has 13 amino acids. The V gene's germline CDR1 is MDHEN and CDR2 SYDVKM. The CDR3 loop reads CASNRERYTEAFF. The CDR3 DNA is TGTGCCAGCAACCGCGAGCGGTACACTGAAGCTTTCTTT.

This chain connects TRBV5-6 to TRBJ1-2; 7 nucleotides match TRBD1. The CDR3 has 15 residues. Germline CDR1 and CDR2: SGHDT and YYEEEE. Unmatched junction bases numbered 7, after V lost 3 bases and J lost 2 bases. CDR3: CASSSRQGGNYGYTF. CDR3 coding DNA: TGTGCCAGCAGCTCACGACAGGGAGGCAACTATGGCTACACCTTC. Complete variable domain (other parts from reference TRBV5-6 and TRBJ1-2): DAGVTQSPTHLIKTRGQQVTLRCSPKSGHDTVSWYQQALGQGPQFIFQYYEEEERQRGNFPDRFSGHQFPNYSSELNVNALLLGDSALYLCASSSRQGGNYGYTFGSGTRLTVV.

The chain recombines TRBV19 with TRBJ1-5; tentatively, D is TRBD1 (6 bases). CDR1 and CDR2 from the germline V gene are LNHDA and SQIVND (reference sequence). Trimming took 11 bases from V and 5 from J, leaving 16 bases between them. The CDR3 runs to 13 residues. CDR3: CALGGGADQPQHF. The CDR3 DNA reads as TGTGCCCTGGGCGGGGGCGCCGATCAGCCCCAGCATTTT.

This clone was detected only a few times. The chain couples TRBV11-2 to TRBJ2-7; D call uncertain. Germline V CDR1 and CDR2: SGHAT, FQNNGV. The CDR3 runs to 12 residues. V was shortened by 4 bases and J by 6 bases, with 10 bases between the two germline ends. The CDR3: CASSSTYVEQYF. DNA for the CDR3: TGTGCCAGCAGCTCTACTTACGTCGAGCAGTACTTC.

J is TRBJ2-1 and V is TRBV5-6, with D unclear. V dropped 4 bases and J dropped 6 bases, with 5 bases sitting between them. The CDR3 is 11 amino acids. Germline CDR1 and CDR2: SGHDT and YYEEEE. The CDR3 sequence: CASSQINEQFF. The CDR3, as DNA: TGTGCCAGCAGCCAAATCAATGAGCAGTTCTTC.

This chain uses TRBV2 with TRBJ2-7, with 9 bases that match TRBD1. CDR3 size: 15 residues. V was pared by 4 bases and J by 6 bases, with 10 bases of the junction left unmatched. The germline CDR1 and CDR2 sequences are SNHLY and FYNNEI. For the CDR3, the DNA is TGTGCCAGCAGTGCTCCGGACAGGGGAGGCGGCGAGCAGTACTTC. Protein sequence: CASSAPDRGGGEQYF.

V is TRBV4-3 and J is TRBJ2-2; the D gene is possibly TRBD2 (6 bases). Looked up from germline, CDR1 is LGHNA and CDR2 is YSLEER. This CDR3 has 19 amino acids. Trimming removed 0 bases from V and 1 base from J, with 18 bases in between. The CDR3 loop is CASSQDSITGGGNTGELFF. CDR3 sequence (DNA): TGCGCCAGCAGCCAAGATAGTATCACCGGGGGAGGGAACACCGGGGAGCTGTTTTTT.

CDR3 DNA: TGCGCCAGCAGCCAAGATGTCGGGGGGGCAGACATACGTTACGAGCAGTACTTC. Its translation: CASSQDVGGADIRYEQYF. This chain joins TRBV4-1 and TRBJ2-7; 8 bases line up with TRBD2. V was clipped by 0 bases and J by 4 bases; unmatched bases: 14. Germline assignment: CDR1 MGHRA and CDR2 YSYEKL. This CDR3 spans 18 amino acids.

The chain uses TRBV28 and TRBJ1-1, with D unresolved. With 8 bases removed from V and 1 base from J, the gap between germline ends came to 17 bases. This CDR3 comprises 15 residues. Germline lookup yields CDR1 MDHEN and CDR2 SYDVKM. The CDR3 sequence is CASGRPGTENTEAFF. DNA for the CDR3: TGTGCCAGCGGTCGACCGGGAACAGAGAACACTGAAGCTTTCTTT.

As for this clone: The sample contains more than one DNA sequence encoding this CDR3. V gene TRBV9 combines with J gene TRBJ2-5, with D perhaps matching TRBD2 (7 bases). V was clipped by 2 bases and J by 5 bases, with 13 bases between them. Germline V gene lookup returns CDR1 SGDLS and CDR2 YYNGEE. This CDR3 comprises 14 residues. The CDR3 region has the DNA TGTGCCAGCAGCGTTGGGGGGAGGGGGGAGACCCAGTACTTC. It encodes CASSVGGRGETQYF.